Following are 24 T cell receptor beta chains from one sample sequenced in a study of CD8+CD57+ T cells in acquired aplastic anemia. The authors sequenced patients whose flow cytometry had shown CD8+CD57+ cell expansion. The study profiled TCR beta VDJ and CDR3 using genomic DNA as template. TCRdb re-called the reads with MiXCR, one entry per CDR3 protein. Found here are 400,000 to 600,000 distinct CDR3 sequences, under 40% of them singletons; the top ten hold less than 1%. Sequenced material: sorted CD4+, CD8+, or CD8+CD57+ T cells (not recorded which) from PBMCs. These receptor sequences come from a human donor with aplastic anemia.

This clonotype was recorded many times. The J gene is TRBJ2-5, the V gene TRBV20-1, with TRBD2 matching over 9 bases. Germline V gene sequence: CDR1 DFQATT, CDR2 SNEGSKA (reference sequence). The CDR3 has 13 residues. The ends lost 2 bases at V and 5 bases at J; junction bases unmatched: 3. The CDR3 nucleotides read TGCAGTGCTAGACTAGCGGGGCTGGAGACCCAGTACTTC. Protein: CSARLAGLETQYF.

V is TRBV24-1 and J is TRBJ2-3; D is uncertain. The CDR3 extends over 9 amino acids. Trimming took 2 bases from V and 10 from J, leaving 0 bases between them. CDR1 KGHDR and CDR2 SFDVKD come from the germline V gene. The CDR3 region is CATSDSQYF. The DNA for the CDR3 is TGTGCCACCAGTGATTCGCAGTATTTT.

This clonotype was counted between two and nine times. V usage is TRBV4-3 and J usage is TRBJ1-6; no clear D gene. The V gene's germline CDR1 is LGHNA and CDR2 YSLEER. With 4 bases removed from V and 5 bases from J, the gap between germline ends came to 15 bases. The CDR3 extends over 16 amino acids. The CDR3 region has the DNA TGCGCCAGCAGCCGAGACTACGATCTAAATAATTCACCCCTCCACTTT. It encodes CASSRDYDLNNSPLHF.

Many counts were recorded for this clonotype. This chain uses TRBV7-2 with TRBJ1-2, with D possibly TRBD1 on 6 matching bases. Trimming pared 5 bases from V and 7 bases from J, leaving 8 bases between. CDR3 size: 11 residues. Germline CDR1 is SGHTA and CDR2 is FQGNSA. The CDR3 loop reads CASSKGGGYTF. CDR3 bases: TGTGCCAGCAGCAAAGGGGGTGGCTACACCTTC.

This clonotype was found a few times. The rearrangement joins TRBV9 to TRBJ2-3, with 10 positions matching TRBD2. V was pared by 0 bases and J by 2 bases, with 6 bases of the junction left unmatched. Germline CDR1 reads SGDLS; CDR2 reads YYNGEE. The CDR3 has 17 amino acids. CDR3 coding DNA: TGTGCCAGCAGCGTAGAAGCTAGCGGGGGAGTCACAGATACGCAGTATTTT. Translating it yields CASSVEASGGVTDTQYF. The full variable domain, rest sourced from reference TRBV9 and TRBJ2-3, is DSGVTQTPKHLITATGQRVTLRCSPRSGDLSVYWYQQSLDQGLQFLIQYYNGEERAKGNILERFSAQQFPDLHSELNLSSLELGDSALYFCASSVEASGGVTDTQYFGPGTRLTVL.

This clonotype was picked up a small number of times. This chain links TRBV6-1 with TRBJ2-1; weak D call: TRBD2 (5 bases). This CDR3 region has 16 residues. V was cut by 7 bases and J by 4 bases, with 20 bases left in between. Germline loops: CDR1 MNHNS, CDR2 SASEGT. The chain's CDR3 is CASTNGRNLAYNEQFF. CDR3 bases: TGTGCCAGCACCAACGGCCGGAATCTAGCATACAATGAGCAGTTCTTC.

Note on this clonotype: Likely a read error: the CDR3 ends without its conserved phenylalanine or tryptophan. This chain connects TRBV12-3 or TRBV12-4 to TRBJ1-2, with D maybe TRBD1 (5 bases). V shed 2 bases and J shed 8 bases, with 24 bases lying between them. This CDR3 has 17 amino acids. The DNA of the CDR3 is TGTGCCAGCAGTTTAAGTTTGGACATAAGGGGTTTGAGGGGCTACACCCTC. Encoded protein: CASSLSLDIRGLRGYTL.

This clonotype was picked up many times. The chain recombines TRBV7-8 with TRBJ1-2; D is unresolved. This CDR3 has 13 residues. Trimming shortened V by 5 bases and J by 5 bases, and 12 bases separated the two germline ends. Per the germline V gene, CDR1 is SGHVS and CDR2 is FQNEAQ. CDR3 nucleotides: TGTGCCAGCAGCACTCGGTTGGCGTATGGCTACACCTTC. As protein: CASSTRLAYGYTF.

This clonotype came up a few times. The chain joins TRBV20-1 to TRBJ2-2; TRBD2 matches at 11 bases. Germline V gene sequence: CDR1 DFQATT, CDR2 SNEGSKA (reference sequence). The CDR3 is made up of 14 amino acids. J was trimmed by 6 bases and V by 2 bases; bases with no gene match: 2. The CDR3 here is CSARLAGGPGELFF. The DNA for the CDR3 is TGCAGTGCTAGACTAGCGGGGGGTCCCGGGGAGCTGTTTTTT.

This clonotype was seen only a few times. The CDR3 region has the DNA TGTGCCAGCAGCTTTAGGACAGGGGTCTTGTCCTATGGCTACACCTTC. Translation gives CASSFRTGVLSYGYTF. The chain uses TRBV5-5 and TRBJ1-2, with 9 bases matching TRBD1. From germline, CDR1 is SGHKS and CDR2 YYEKEE (reference sequence). V trimming: 2 bases; J trimming: 4 bases; junction bases outside the gene matches: 9. The CDR3 totals 16 residues. Combining the CDR3 with reference TRBV5-5 and TRBJ1-2 gives the whole variable domain DAGVTQSPTHLIKTRGQQVTLRCSPISGHKSVSWYQQVLGQGPQFIFQYYEKEERGRGNFPDRFSARQFPNYSSELNVNALLLGDSALYLCASSFRTGVLSYGYTFGSGTRLTVV.

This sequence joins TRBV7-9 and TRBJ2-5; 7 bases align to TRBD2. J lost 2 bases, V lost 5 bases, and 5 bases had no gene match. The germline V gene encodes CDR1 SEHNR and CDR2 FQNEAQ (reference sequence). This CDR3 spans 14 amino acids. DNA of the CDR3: TGTGCCAGCAGCCAGTCAGCGGGGCAAGAGACCCAGTACTTC. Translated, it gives CASSQSAGQETQYF. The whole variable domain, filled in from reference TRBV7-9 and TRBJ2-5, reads DTGVSQNPRHKITKRGQNVTFRCDPISEHNRLYWYRQTLGQGPEFLTYFQNEAQLEKSRLLSDRFSAERPKGSFSTLEIQRTEQGDSAMYLCASSQSAGQETQYFGPGTRLLVL.

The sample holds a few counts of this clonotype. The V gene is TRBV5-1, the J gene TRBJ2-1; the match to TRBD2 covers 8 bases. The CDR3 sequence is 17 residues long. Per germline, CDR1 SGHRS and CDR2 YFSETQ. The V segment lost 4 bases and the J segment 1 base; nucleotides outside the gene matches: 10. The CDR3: CASSGPASGLSYNEQFF. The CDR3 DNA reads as TGCGCCAGCAGCGGCCCGGCTAGCGGGTTGTCCTACAATGAGCAGTTCTTC.

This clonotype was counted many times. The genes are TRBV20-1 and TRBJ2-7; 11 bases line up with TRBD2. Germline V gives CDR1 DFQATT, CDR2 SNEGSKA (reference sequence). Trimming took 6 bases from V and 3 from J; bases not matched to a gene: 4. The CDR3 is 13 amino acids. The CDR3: CSAPGTSGYEQYF. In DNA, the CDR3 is TGCAGTGCACCCGGGACTAGCGGCTACGAGCAGTACTTC.

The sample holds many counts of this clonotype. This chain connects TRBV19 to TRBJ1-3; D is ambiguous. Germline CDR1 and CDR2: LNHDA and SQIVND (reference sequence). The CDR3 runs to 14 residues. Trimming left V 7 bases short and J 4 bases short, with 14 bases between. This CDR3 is CASKEVFVGNTIYF. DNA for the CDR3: TGTGCCAGTAAGGAGGTTTTTGTAGGAAACACCATATATTTT.

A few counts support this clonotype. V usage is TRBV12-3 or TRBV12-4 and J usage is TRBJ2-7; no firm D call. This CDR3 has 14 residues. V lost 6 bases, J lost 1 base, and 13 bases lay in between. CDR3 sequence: CASRLRLESYEQYF. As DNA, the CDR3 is TGTGCCAGCAGACTAAGACTGGAATCCTACGAGCAGTACTTC.

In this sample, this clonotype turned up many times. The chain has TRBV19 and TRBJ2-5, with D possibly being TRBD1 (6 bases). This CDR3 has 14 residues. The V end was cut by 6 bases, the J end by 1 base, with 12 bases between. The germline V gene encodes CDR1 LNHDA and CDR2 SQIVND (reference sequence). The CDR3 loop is CASSQWTAQETQYF. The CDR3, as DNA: TGTGCCAGTAGCCAATGGACAGCCCAAGAGACCCAGTACTTC.

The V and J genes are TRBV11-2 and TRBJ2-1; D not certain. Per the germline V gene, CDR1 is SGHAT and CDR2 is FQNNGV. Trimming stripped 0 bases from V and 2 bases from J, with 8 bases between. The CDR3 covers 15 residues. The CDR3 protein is CASSLDGSTYNEQFF. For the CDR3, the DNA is TGTGCCAGCAGCTTAGATGGAAGCACCTACAATGAGCAGTTCTTC.

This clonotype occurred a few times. The DNA for the CDR3 is TGTGCCAGCAGTTTTGGTGACCCCATATATAGCAATCAGCCCCAGCATTTT. It yields the protein CASSFGDPIYSNQPQHF. The chain couples TRBV12-3 or TRBV12-4 to TRBJ1-5; D gene unclear. V dropped 3 bases and J dropped 0 bases, with 15 bases sitting between them. This CDR3 has 17 amino acids.

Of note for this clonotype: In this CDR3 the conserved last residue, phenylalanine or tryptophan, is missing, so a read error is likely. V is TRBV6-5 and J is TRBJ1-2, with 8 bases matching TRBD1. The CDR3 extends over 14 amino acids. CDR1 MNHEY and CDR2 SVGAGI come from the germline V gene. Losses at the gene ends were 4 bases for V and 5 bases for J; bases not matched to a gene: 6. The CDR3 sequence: CASSLNRGSYGYTL. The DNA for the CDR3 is TGTGCCAGCAGTTTAAACAGGGGGTCGTATGGCTACACCCTC.

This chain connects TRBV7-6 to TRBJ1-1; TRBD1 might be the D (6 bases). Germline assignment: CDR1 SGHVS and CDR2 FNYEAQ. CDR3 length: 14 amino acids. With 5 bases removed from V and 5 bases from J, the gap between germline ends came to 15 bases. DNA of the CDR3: TGTGCCAGCAGCCAAGCAGGGGAGCAAACTGAAGCTTTCTTT. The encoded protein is CASSQAGEQTEAFF.

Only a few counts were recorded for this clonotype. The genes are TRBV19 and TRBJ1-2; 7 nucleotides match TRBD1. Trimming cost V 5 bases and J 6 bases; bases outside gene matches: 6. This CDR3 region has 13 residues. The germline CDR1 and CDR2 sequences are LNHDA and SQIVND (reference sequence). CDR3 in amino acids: CASSVRTGDGYTF. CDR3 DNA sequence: TGTGCCAGTAGTGTACGGACAGGAGATGGCTACACCTTC.

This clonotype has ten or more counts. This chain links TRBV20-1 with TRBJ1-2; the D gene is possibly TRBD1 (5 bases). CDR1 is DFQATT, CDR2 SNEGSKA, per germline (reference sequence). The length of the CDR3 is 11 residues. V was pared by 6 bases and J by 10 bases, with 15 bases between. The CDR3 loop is CSAGGGLDYTF. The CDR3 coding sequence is TGCAGTGCGGGCGGGGGTCTCGACTACACCTTC.

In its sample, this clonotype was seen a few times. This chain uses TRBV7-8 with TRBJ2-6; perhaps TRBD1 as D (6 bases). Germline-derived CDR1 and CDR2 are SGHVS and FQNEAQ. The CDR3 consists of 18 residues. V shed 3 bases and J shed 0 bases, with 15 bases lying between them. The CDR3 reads CASSFGLRGSSGANVLTF. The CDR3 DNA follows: TGTGCCAGCAGCTTTGGTTTAAGGGGGTCCTCTGGGGCCAACGTCCTGACTTTC.

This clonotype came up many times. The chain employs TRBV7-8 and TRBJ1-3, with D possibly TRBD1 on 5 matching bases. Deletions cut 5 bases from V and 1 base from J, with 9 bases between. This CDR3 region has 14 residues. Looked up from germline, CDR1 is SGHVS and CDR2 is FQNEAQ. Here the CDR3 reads CASSVTASGNTIYF. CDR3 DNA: TGTGCCAGCAGCGTGACAGCTTCTGGAAACACCATATATTTT.